This TCR beta chain was captured by sequencing in a study of vaccination effects on CD4 cells after COVID-19 (dated by TCRdb to about 2022). A note on the overall study: Post-vaccine samples across the study were collected a median of 72 days after the second dose, with a range of 14 to 241. The study compared SARS-CoV-2 spike-specific CD4+ TCR repertoires before and after mRNA vaccination in COVID-19 convalescent patients and infection-naive vaccine recipients. Altogether, some 10 COVID-19 convalescent patients and several SARS-CoV-2-naive healthy vaccine recipients made up the full study. Cultures from other donors in the study were sequenced with the Oncomine TCR Beta short-read assay on an Illumina iSeq 100. Beyond this particular receptor, the publication reports: Marked clonal contraction was observed in both infection-induced and vaccine-induced clones at late post-vaccination timepoints, consistent with waning T cell responses. Among healthy vaccine recipients, nearly all vaccine-induced clones were SARS-CoV-2 mono-reactive, and just 1 of 255 was cross-reactive with common cold coronaviruses. The study was limited by a small number of convalescent patients, and early post-infection timepoints were lacking.

Libraries came from the immunoSEQ multiplex PCR assay. DNA from the cultured and isolated CD4+ T cells underwent TCR beta CDR3 sequencing. The study's processing was this. Non-productive TCR sequences were discarded, and reads were trimmed to the CDR3 region, with only CDR3s of 7 or more amino acids retained. Antigen-specific clonotypes were identified with the MANAFEST web app by comparing expansion in peptide wells against reference cultures. Positive clones required FDR<0.05 expansion versus reference and all other wells, odds ratio above 5, and frequency above 0.1% in two replicate wells. A clonotype was called cross-reactive if it was significantly expanded both in SARS-CoV-2 spike wells and in at least one common cold coronavirus spike condition. CDR3 similarity was assessed by Levenshtein distance using the stringdist R package, and unrooted trees were constructed with ape in R 3.6.1. TCRdb took over this immuneACCESS table, retaining in-frame rearrangements with V and J assigned. Such tables are incomplete; in checked studies, under half of the missing clones stem from an unresolved V gene, and the remainder is unexplained. That table is the source of V, J and clone size, and D and trimming were worked out from the DNA. This sample lists around 33,000 clones; over 55% were detected once. Approximately 9% of the sample lies in the top ten.

To identify antigen-specific CD4+ T cell clonotypes by their expansion, the ViraFEST assay first stimulated PBMC with viral peptide pools and then applied TCR sequencing. After less than 13 days of culture, CD4+ T cells were isolated with the EasySep CD4+ T cell isolation kit. Two doses of either the BNT162b2 or the mRNA-1273 mRNA SARS-CoV-2 vaccine were administered to participants. The absence of prior SARS-CoV-2 infection in healthy vaccine recipients was confirmed by negative nucleocapsid antibodies before and after vaccination. Some 2 million PBMC per well were cultured in IMDM with about 4.5% human AB serum, 7.5 to 10 IU/ml IL-2 and gentamicin, plus 10 ug/ml peptides. On days 3 and 7, half of the culture medium was replaced with fresh IL-2-containing medium. Unless otherwise noted, each peptide stimulation condition was cultured in triplicate wells. Using Ficoll-Paque Plus gradient centrifugation, PBMC were separated from whole blood and then either used fresh or cryopreserved at -140C. The overlapping peptide pools covered the spike proteins of SARS-CoV-2 and of the common cold coronaviruses HCoV-NL63, HCoV-OC43 and HCoV-229E. The QIAamp micro DNA kit was used to extract genomic DNA from the cultured CD4+ T cells.

Turning to this clone: The specificity of this receptor is unknown. The sample holds no much larger clone one base away, and base qualities are not on file.

The germline V and J ends show losses of 6 bases and 1 base respectively, and no gene match explains 7 bases of the junction. The CDR3 measures 15 amino acids from cysteine to phenylalanine. CDR3 DNA is the only sequence kept; it has 45 bases, read in frame from the first base. Sequences SGDLS (CDR1) and YYNGEE (CDR2) are obtained from the germline V gene. The specimen comprised CD4+ T cells from PBMCs cultured with SARS-CoV-2 spike peptides, sampled after COVID-19 vaccination. This sample's cell subset or site label indicates: SARS-CoV-2 spike overlapping peptide pool stimulation. The clonotype comes from a human donor who received a COVID-19 vaccine. The V gene is TRBV9 and the J gene is TRBJ2-3; 8 central nucleotides agree with TRBD2. The DNA sequence is as follows: TGTGCCAGCACCCCGGGGGGGCCAGGCACAGATACGCAGTATTTT. Its translation reads: CASTPGGPGTDTQYF.